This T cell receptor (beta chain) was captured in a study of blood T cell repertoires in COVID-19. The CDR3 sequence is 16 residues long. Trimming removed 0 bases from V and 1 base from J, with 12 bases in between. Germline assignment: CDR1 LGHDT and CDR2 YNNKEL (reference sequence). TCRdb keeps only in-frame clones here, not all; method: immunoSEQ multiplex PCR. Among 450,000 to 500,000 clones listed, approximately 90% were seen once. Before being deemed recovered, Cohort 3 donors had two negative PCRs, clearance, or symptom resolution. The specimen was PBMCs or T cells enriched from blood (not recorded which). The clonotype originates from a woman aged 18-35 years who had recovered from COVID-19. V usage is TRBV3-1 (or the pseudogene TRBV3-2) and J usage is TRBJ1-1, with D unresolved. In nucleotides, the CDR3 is TGTGCCAGCAGCCAAGAGATCATGGAGGGGAACACTGAAGCTTTCTTT. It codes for CASSQEIMEGNTEAFF.